The TCR beta chain described here comes from a study of cytomegalovirus exposure and HLA in healthy donors. Study-wide results and limits: Immune exposure was documented only through CMV serostatus. From TCR beta sequences, most subjects' HLA-A and HLA-B alleles were reportedly predicted accurately.

The PCR contained 60 Vbeta and 13 Jbeta primers. TCRdb's copy holds only in-frame clones and misses some; the assay was immunoSEQ multiplex PCR. The sample has under 200,000 clones, roughly 79% seen once. Regarding this clone: Its antigen is still unknown.

The sequenced material came from PBMCs. This TCR was sampled from a man aged 25 to 40 in good health and CMV-seronegative.

In nucleotides, the CDR3 is TGTGCCCCTCGCCGGGGGGCACGCTATGGCTACACCTTC. Its protein product is CAPRRGARYGYTF. The chain uses TRBV10-3 and TRBJ1-2; a weak D match, TRBD1 (6 bases). The germline V gene encodes CDR1 ENHRY and CDR2 SYGVKD. CDR3 length equals 13 residues. The ends were cut back, 11 bases at V and 4 bases at J, with 17 bases in the middle.